These 7 T cell receptor beta chains were all obtained from the same sample, sequenced in a study of blood T cell repertoires in COVID-19. Sequenced by immunoSEQ multiplex PCR; TCRdb stores in-frame clones only, minus some. The sample records roughly 74,000 clones, almost 85% being singletons. Sequenced input: peripheral blood. All receptors derive from a man between 65 and 85 years old with acute or convalescent COVID-19.

The V gene is TRBV7-3, the J gene TRBJ1-1, with D maybe TRBD1 (6 bases). Germline CDR1 and CDR2: SGHTA and FQGTGA. The germline V and J ends were trimmed by 1 base and 3 bases, with 9 bases remaining between them. This CDR3 has 14 residues. The chain's CDR3 is CASSLNRADTEAFF. Here the CDR3 DNA reads TGTGCCAGCAGCTTAAACAGGGCGGACACTGAAGCTTTCTTT.

The chain recombines TRBV12-2 with TRBJ1-3; the table's D call, TRBD1, has no DNA check behind it. TRBV12-2 is noted as a pseudogene. CDR3 length: 15 amino acids. CDR3: CASREDRGSGNTIYF. For the CDR3, the DNA is TGTGCAAGTCGCGAGGACAGGGGGTCCGGAAACACCATATATTTT.

The chain recombines TRBV6-5 with TRBJ1-1; 8 bases are a match to TRBD1. Germline V CDR1 and CDR2: MNHEY, SVGAGI. V was pared by 6 bases and J by 4 bases, with 10 bases of the junction left unmatched. The CDR3 is 15 residues long. CDR3 in DNA: TGTGCCAGCAGCCCGAGTGGCAGGGGGCCCACTGAAGCTTTCTTT. It is translated as CASSPSGRGPTEAFF.

This clone came up a few times. This chain joins TRBV2 and TRBJ1-2; unclear D gene. Trimming stripped 6 bases from V and 3 bases from J, with 8 bases between. This CDR3 has 12 amino acids. Per germline, CDR1 SNHLY and CDR2 FYNNEI. The CDR3: CASRAGDYGYTF. The CDR3 DNA reads as TGTGCCAGCAGGGCGGGTGACTATGGCTACACCTTC.

This clone was recorded once. This chain uses TRBV3-1 (or the pseudogene TRBV3-2) with TRBJ1-2; D is uncertain. V was pared by 5 bases and J by 7 bases, with 14 bases between. This CDR3 contains 13 residues. Germline V gives CDR1 LGHDT, CDR2 YNNKEL (reference sequence). Here the CDR3 DNA reads TGTGCCAGCAGCTTGACATCCGCGGGTGGCTACACCTTC. It translates to CASSLTSAGGYTF.

The chain has TRBV6-5 and TRBJ1-6; 7 bases are shared with TRBD1. This CDR3 contains 13 residues. The J segment lost 15 bases and the V segment lost 6 bases, leaving 11 bases of the junction unmatched. The germline CDR1 and CDR2 sequences are MNHEY and SVGAGI. DNA of the CDR3: TGTGCCAGCAGGAACAGGGGACTTACGGTCCTCCACTTT. Amino acid sequence: CASRNRGLTVLHF.

J is TRBJ2-7 and V is TRBV2; the match to TRBD1 covers 9 bases. Trimming cost V 8 bases and J 3 bases; bases outside gene matches: 2. The length of the CDR3 is 12 residues. The V gene's germline CDR1 is SNHLY and CDR2 FYNNEI. The CDR3 region is CASDRGGYEQYF. CDR3 nucleotide sequence: TGTGCCAGCGACAGGGGGGGCTACGAGCAGTACTTC. Based on the CDR3 plus reference TRBV2 and TRBJ2-7, the full variable domain is EPEVTQTPSHQVTQMGQEVILRCVPISNHLYFYWYRQILGQKVEFLVSFYNNEISEKSEIFDDQFSVERPDGSNFTLKIRSTKLEDSAMYFCASDRGGYEQYFGPGTRLTVT.